What follows are 26 T cell receptor beta chains derived from one specimen sequenced in a study of blood T cells in healthy people across ages. Together with a sample-barcoded 5' primer, a J-beta primer mix was included in a second PCR lasting about 7 to 11 cycles. TCRdb itself ran the 5' RACE reads through MiXCR, one entry per CDR3 protein. The sample records about 1,500,000 distinct CDR3 sequences, 28% being singletons. Sequencing was carried out using blood. These receptors came from a woman aged 25 to 39 in good health.

In this sample, this clonotype turned up once. Germline and junction disagree at one end, which may indicate a read error. The V gene is TRBV5-1, the J gene TRBJ2-4; D uncertain. The CDR3 totals 14 residues. Per the germline V gene, CDR1 is SGHRS and CDR2 is YFSETQ. CDR3 amino acids: CARSPSGPLVIQYF. The CDR3 DNA reads TGCGCCCGCAGCCCCTCCGGGCCCCTGGTCATTCAGTACTTC. Full variable domain (rest looked up from reference TRBV5-1 and TRBJ2-4): KAGVTQTPRYLIKTRGQQVTLSCSPISGHRSVSWYQQTPGQGLQFLFEYFSETQRNKGNFPGRFSGRQFSNSRSEMNVSTLELGDSALYLCARSPSGPLVIQYFGAGTRLSVL.

The DNA for the CDR3 is TGCAGTGCTACTTCAGTGGTAGAGACCCAGTACTTC. Protein product: CSATSVVETQYF. V and J are TRBV20-1 and TRBJ2-5; D not resolved. In germline, CDR1 is DFQATT, CDR2 SNEGSKA (reference sequence). The CDR3 loop spans 12 amino acids. The ends were cut back, 4 bases at V and 4 bases at J, with 10 bases in the middle.

This clonotype turned up a few times. This chain joins TRBV20-1 and TRBJ2-7; 12 bases are a match to TRBD2. The V gene end was trimmed by 0 bases and the J gene end by 5 bases; junction bases not matched to a gene: 5. Germline V lookup: CDR1 DFQATT, CDR2 SNEGSKA (reference sequence). The CDR3 spans 15 residues. The CDR3 loop reads CSARDLAGGLHEQYF. The CDR3 nucleotides read TGCAGTGCTAGAGATCTAGCGGGGGGGCTCCACGAGCAGTACTTC.

The CDR3 loop reads CASRSQGKGYGYTF. CDR3 bases: TGTGCCAGCAGGTCTCAGGGGAAAGGGTATGGCTACACCTTC. J is TRBJ1-2 and V is TRBV11-2; a weak D match, TRBD1 (6 bases). Between the trimmed V and J ends, which lost 6 bases and 5 bases, there was a span of 16 bases. This CDR3 contains 14 residues. Germline-derived CDR1 and CDR2 are SGHAT and FQNNGV.

In this sample, this clonotype turned up a few times. This chain uses TRBV5-6 with TRBJ1-2; unclear D gene. Germline CDR1 reads SGHDT; CDR2 reads YYEEEE. CDR3 length: 15 amino acids. V shed 1 base and J shed 4 bases, with 14 bases lying between them. The CDR3 loop is CASSLREGFVYGYTF. The DNA for the CDR3 is TGTGCCAGCAGCTTGCGTGAAGGATTTGTCTATGGCTACACCTTC.

To note about this clonotype: Compared with germline, one end of the junction differs, possibly owing to a read error. This chain links TRBV5-1 with TRBJ2-1; no definite D call. Germline V CDR1 and CDR2: SGHRS, YFSETQ. This CDR3 is 18 amino acids long. This chain's CDR3 is CASSLVPYPEASYNGQFF. Here the CDR3 DNA reads TGCGCCAGCAGCTTGGTCCCGTATCCTGAGGCCTCCTACAATGGGCAGTTCTTC.

The sample holds a few counts of this clonotype. The rearrangement links TRBV10-3 to TRBJ2-3; D gene unclear. V lost 2 bases, J lost 3 bases, and 6 bases lay in between. CDR1 is ENHRY, CDR2 SYGVKD, per germline. The CDR3 runs to 13 residues. CDR3 loop: CAISERATDTQYF. CDR3 coding DNA: TGTGCCATCAGTGAGCGGGCGACAGATACGCAGTATTTT.

As regards this clonotype: One base away lies a much larger clone, so this may be a sequencing read error. J is TRBJ2-7 and V is TRBV29-1; D is unresolved. CDR1 and CDR2 from the germline V gene are SQVTM and ANQGSEA. Trimming cost V 4 bases and J 3 bases, with 10 bases left between them. CDR3 length: 12 amino acids. The CDR3 nucleotides read TGCAGCGTTGTGGGTGACATCTACGAGCAGTACTTC. This encodes CSVVGDIYEQYF.

Of note for this clonotype: Germline is not matched at one junction end, which may reflect a read error. The chain uses TRBV27 and TRBJ1-2, with D hard to call. The CDR3 totals 13 residues. CDR1 and CDR2 (germline): MNHEY, SMNVEV (reference sequence). CDR3 protein: CASSLGPNSGYTF. The CDR3 DNA is TGTGCCAGCAGTTTAGGGCCTAACTCTGGCTACACCTTC.

The chain joins TRBV5-5 to TRBJ1-2, with 11 bases lining up with TRBD1. Losses at the gene ends were 4 bases for V and 6 bases for J; bases not matched to a gene: 14. Germline assignment: CDR1 SGHKS and CDR2 YYEKEE (reference sequence). This CDR3 is built from 17 residues. CDR3 in amino acids: CASSLTRTGGGLNGYTF. CDR3 DNA: TGTGCCAGCAGCCTGACTCGGACAGGGGGCGGTCTTAATGGCTACACCTTC.

This clonotype was counted a few times. This sequence joins TRBV12-3 or TRBV12-4 and TRBJ1-5, with D perhaps TRBD1 (5 bases). V was pared by 5 bases and J by 6 bases, with 20 bases between. The CDR3 contains 16 residues. CDR3 loop: CASSPGTLGLGQPQHF. The CDR3 DNA is TGTGCCAGCAGTCCGGGGACGCTGGGACTGGGTCAGCCCCAGCATTTT.

This clonotype came up many times. The V gene is TRBV5-1, the J gene TRBJ2-7, with 10 positions matching TRBD1. V dropped 8 bases and J dropped 4; count of bases not matched to a gene: 18. The germline V gene encodes CDR1 SGHRS and CDR2 YFSETQ. The CDR3 is made up of 17 amino acids. The chain's CDR3 is CASQNGPRDRGFYEQYF. The CDR3 DNA sequence: TGCGCCAGTCAGAATGGGCCCCGGGACAGGGGATTTTACGAGCAGTACTTC.

Ten or more counts support this clonotype. The rearrangement uses TRBV6-5 and TRBJ2-1; no definite D call. Germline loops: CDR1 MNHEY, CDR2 SVGAGI. V dropped 4 bases and J dropped 0 bases, with 10 bases sitting between them. This CDR3 spans 15 amino acids. The CDR3 reads CASSSGRTSYNEQFF. The DNA for the CDR3 is TGTGCCAGCAGTTCCGGACGTACCTCCTACAATGAGCAGTTCTTC.

This clonotype occurred a few times. The chain is built from TRBV4-3 and TRBJ2-5; a weak D match, TRBD2 (6 bases). V dropped 0 bases and J dropped 2 bases, with 19 bases sitting between them. From germline, CDR1 is LGHNA and CDR2 YSLEER. The CDR3 length is 18 residues. CDR3 in DNA: TGCGCCAGCAGCCAAGATCAAGGAGTGGGGCGGGGTCAAGAGACCCAGTACTTC. Residues: CASSQDQGVGRGQETQYF.

This clonotype has at least ten counts. The chain employs TRBV5-5 and TRBJ2-4, with a possible D match to TRBD2 (6 bases). Trimming took 3 bases from V and 6 from J, leaving 13 bases between them. Germline CDR1 and CDR2: SGHKS and YYEKEE (reference sequence). This CDR3 spans 14 amino acids. The CDR3 loop is CASSYAGTLNIQYF. The CDR3 DNA reads TGTGCCAGCAGCTACGCGGGGACCCTAAACATTCAGTACTTC. The variable domain in full, completed from reference TRBV5-5 and TRBJ2-4, reads DAGVTQSPTHLIKTRGQQVTLRCSPISGHKSVSWYQQVLGQGPQFIFQYYEKEERGRGNFPDRFSARQFPNYSSELNVNALLLGDSALYLCASSYAGTLNIQYFGAGTRLSVL.

There are a few counts of this clonotype. The rearrangement uses TRBV2 and TRBJ1-1, with D perhaps matching TRBD1 (5 bases). CDR3 length: 13 residues. CDR1 SNHLY and CDR2 FYNNEI come from the germline V gene. Trimming left V 7 bases short and J 2 bases short, with 11 bases between. The chain's CDR3 is CASMTQGNTEAFF. The CDR3 region has the DNA TGTGCCAGCATGACCCAGGGAAACACTGAAGCTTTCTTT.

As regards this clonotype: Being one base from a much bigger clone, this may be a read error. This rearrangement joins TRBV7-9 to TRBJ2-7, with 10 nucleotides matching TRBD1. The J call may be mistaken, given a closer DNA end match to TRBJ2-5. Germline V gene lookup returns CDR1 SEHNR and CDR2 FQNEAQ (reference sequence). The CDR3 runs 14 residues. CDR3 region: CASSRGQGTETQYF. As DNA, the CDR3 is TGTGCCAGCAGCCGGGGACAGGGGACGGAGACCCAGTACTTC.

This clonotype was seen repeatedly, ten times or more. The J gene is TRBJ2-5, the V gene TRBV28; no clear D. V lost 4 bases and J lost 1, with 10 bases in between. CDR1 MDHEN and CDR2 SYDVKM come from the germline V gene. The CDR3 consists of 14 residues. The DNA for the CDR3 is TGTGCCAGCAGTTGGGGTCTATTCCAAGAGACCCAGTACTTC. Its translation: CASSWGLFQETQYF. The full variable domain, rest sourced from reference TRBV28 and TRBJ2-5, is DVKVTQSSRYLVKRTGEKVFLECVQDMDHENMFWYRQDPGLGLRLIYFSYDVKMKEKGDIPEGYSVSREKKERFSLILESASTNQTSMYLCASSWGLFQETQYFGPGTRLLVL.

The sample holds a few counts of this clonotype. The CDR3 is CASSEQTVSYNEQFF. CDR3 nucleotide sequence: TGTGCCAGCAGCGAACAGACGGTCTCCTACAATGAGCAGTTCTTC. The gene calls are TRBV7-6 and TRBJ2-1; D remains ambiguous. Trimming took off 5 bases at V and 0 bases at J, with 11 bases between the two ends. CDR3 size: 15 residues. Germline V lookup: CDR1 SGHVS, CDR2 FNYEAQ.

This chain joins TRBV29-1 and TRBJ2-5; 9 nucleotides agree with TRBD1. The assigned J gene may be wrong: the sequence end matches TRBJ2-7 better. This CDR3 contains 12 residues. The germline gives CDR1 SQVTM, CDR2 ANQGSEA. The CDR3, as DNA: TGCAGAGTAACGACAGGGGGGTACGAGCAGTACTTC. Protein product: CRVTTGGYEQYF.

This clonotype was counted at least ten times. The chain uses TRBV12-3 or TRBV12-4 and TRBJ2-5, with D possibly matching TRBD1 (6 bases). V lost 6 bases to trimming and J lost 2 bases, with 10 bases between them. This CDR3 has 13 amino acids. The CDR3 spells CASSHGQQETQYF. In nucleotides, the CDR3 is TGTGCCAGCAGCCACGGACAGCAAGAGACCCAGTACTTC.

This clonotype was found once. V is TRBV20-1 and J is TRBJ1-1; the D gene is possibly TRBD1 (5 bases). The CDR3 sequence is 12 residues long. V was pared by 4 bases and J by 4 bases, with 10 bases between. Per germline, CDR1 DFQATT and CDR2 SNEGSKA (reference sequence). CDR3 nucleotide sequence: TGCAGTGCTATAGGAGGGGTCACTGAAGCTTTCTTT. Its translation is CSAIGGVTEAFF.

In this sample, this clonotype turned up a few times. CDR3 in amino acids: CASSESGANYGYTF. As DNA, the CDR3 is TGTGCCAGCAGTGAATCAGGGGCTAACTATGGCTACACCTTC. The genes are TRBV2 and TRBJ1-2, with D perhaps matching TRBD1 (6 bases). The CDR3 totals 14 residues. Trimming stripped 2 bases from V and 0 bases from J, with 7 bases between. Germline CDR1 reads SNHLY; CDR2 reads FYNNEI.

This clonotype has only a few counts. The chain joins TRBV12-3 or TRBV12-4 to TRBJ2-7; D is undetermined. V was pared by 6 bases and J by 4 bases, with 16 bases between. This CDR3 is built from 14 residues. CDR3 region: CASSPRVDSYEQYF. The CDR3, as DNA: TGTGCCAGCAGCCCGCGAGTCGACTCGTACGAGCAGTACTTC.

This clonotype was detected ten times or more. This chain joins TRBV20-1 and TRBJ2-1; weak D call: TRBD2 (7 bases). V lost 5 bases and J 8 bases, leaving 22 bases between the germline ends. There are 15 residues in the CDR3. The V gene's germline CDR1 is DFQATT and CDR2 SNEGSKA (reference sequence). CDR3 sequence (DNA): TGCAGTGCTGGGGGGGCGGGGCCCCCATCGGATGAGCAGTTCTTC. This codes for CSAGGAGPPSDEQFF.

The rearrangement uses TRBV7-9 and TRBJ2-1; 8 nucleotides align to TRBD2. The CDR3 runs 16 residues. V trimming: 7 bases; J trimming: 3 bases; junction bases outside the gene matches: 11. Germline V gene sequence: CDR1 SEHNR, CDR2 FQNEAQ (reference sequence). This chain's CDR3 is CASNFTSGWIYNEQFF. CDR3 nucleotides: TGTGCCAGCAACTTCACTAGCGGCTGGATCTACAATGAGCAGTTCTTC.